Reported below is one TCR beta chain. The V segment lost 4 bases and the J segment 2 bases; nucleotides outside the gene matches: 9. There are 15 residues in the CDR3. In germline, CDR1 is SGHRS, CDR2 YFSETQ. The data originate from a study of blood T cell repertoires in COVID-19. Only in-frame clones appear in the TCRdb table, and some are missing; sequencing was by immunoSEQ multiplex PCR. Among 150,000 to 200,000 clones, approximately 86% were seen once, and the ten largest hold 2% to 2.5%. The sequence came from a man between 65 and 85 years old with active or convalescent COVID-19. The rearrangement joins TRBV5-1 to TRBJ2-7, with 7 bases identical to TRBD1. Sequenced input: peripheral blood. The CDR3 coding sequence is TGCGCCAGCAGCAGCAGGCCGGGACAGACCTACGAGCAGTACTTC. It translates to CASSSRPGQTYEQYF.